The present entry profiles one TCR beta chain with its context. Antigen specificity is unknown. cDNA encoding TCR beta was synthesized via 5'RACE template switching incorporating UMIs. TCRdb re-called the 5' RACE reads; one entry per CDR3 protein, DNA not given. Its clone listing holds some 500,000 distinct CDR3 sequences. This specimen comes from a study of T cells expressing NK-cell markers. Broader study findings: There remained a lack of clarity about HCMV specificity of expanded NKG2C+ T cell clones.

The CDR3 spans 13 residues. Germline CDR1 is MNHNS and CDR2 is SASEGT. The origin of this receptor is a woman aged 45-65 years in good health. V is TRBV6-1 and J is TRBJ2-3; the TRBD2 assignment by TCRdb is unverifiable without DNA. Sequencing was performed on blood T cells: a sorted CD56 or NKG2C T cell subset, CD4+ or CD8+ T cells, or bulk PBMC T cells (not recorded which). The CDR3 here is CASGLSFPDTQYF.